This T cell receptor (beta chain) was sequenced for a study of T cell responses to AZD1222 COVID-19 vaccine. V lost 7 bases and J lost 3, with 7 bases in between. The CDR3 has 12 amino acids. CDR1 SNHLY and CDR2 FYNNEI come from the germline V gene. Concerning this clone itself: Its specificity is unknown.

General observations from the study: At baseline, seropositivity was found in only a handful of AZD1222 recipients. Females made up more of the donors, who were largely white British, and clonal diversity may have come out too low.

Repertoires were generated with immunoSEQ multiplex PCR, while TCRdb's copy carries only in-frame clones and drops some. The table has roughly 100,000 clones, approximately 87% seen once. This chain uses TRBV2 with TRBJ2-1, with a tentative D call TRBD1 (6 bases). Sequencing used peripheral blood, obtained on day 0 of AZD1222 vaccination. The clonotype was recovered from an adult in good health. CDR3 nucleotides: TGTGCCAGCAAGGACAGCTACAATGAGCAGTTCTTC. Protein: CASKDSYNEQFF. Together with reference TRBV2 and TRBJ2-1, the CDR3 gives the full variable domain: EPEVTQTPSHQVTQMGQEVILRCVPISNHLYFYWYRQILGQKVEFLVSFYNNEISEKSEIFDDQFSVERPDGSNFTLKIRSTKLEDSAMYFCASKDSYNEQFFGPGTRLTVL.